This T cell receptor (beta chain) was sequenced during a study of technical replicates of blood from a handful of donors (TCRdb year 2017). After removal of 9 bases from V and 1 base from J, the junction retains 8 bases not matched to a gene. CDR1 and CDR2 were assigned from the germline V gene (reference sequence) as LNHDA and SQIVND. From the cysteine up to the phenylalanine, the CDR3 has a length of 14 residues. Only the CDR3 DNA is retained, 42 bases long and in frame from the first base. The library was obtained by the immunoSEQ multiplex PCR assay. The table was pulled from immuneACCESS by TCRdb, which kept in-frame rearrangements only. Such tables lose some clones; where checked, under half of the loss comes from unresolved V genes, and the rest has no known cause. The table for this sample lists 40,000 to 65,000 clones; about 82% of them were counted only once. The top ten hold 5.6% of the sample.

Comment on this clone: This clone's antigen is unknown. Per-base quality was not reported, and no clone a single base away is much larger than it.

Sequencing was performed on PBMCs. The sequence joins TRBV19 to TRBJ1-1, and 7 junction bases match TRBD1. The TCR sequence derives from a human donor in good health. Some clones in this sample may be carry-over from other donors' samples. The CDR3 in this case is CASRDRASNTEAFF. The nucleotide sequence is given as TGTGCCAGCAGAGACAGGGCTTCGAACACTGAAGCTTTCTTT.